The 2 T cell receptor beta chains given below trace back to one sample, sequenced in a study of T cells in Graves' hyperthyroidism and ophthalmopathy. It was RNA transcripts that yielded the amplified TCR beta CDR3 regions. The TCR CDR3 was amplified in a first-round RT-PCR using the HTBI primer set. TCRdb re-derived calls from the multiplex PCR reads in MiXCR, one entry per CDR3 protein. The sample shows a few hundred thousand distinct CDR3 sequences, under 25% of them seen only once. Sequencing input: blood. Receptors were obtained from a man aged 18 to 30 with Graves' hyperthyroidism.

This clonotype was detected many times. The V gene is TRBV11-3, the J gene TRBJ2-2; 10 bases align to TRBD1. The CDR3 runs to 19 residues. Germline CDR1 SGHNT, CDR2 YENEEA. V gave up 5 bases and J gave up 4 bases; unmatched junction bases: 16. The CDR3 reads CASSNAPGQGRLSTGELFF. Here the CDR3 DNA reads TGTGCCAGCAGCAATGCACCGGGACAGGGGCGCCTGAGCACCGGGGAGCTGTTTTTT. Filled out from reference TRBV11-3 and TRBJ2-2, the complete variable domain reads EAGVVQSPRYKIIEKKQPVAFWCNPISGHNTLYWYLQNLGQGPELLIRYENEEAVDDSQLPKDRFSAERLKGVDSTLKIQPAELGDSAVYLCASSNAPGQGRLSTGELFFGEGSRLTVL.

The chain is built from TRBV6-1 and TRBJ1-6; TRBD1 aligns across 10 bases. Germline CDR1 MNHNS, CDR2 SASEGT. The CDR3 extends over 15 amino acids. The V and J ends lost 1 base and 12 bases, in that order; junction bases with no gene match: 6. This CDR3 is CASSEGTGGAGPLHF. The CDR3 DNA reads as TGTGCCAGCAGTGAAGGGACAGGGGGGGCTGGACCCCTCCACTTT.